This TCR beta chain was documented in a study of a mutant IDH1 vaccine in newly diagnosed glioma. As for this clone: Its target is unknown.

As to time point: week 5, during vaccination. It was 300 ug of mutant IDH1 20-mer peptide that made up each vaccine dose, given with topical imiquimod. TCRdb's copy holds only in-frame clones and misses some; the assay was immunoSEQ multiplex PCR. The table lists about 51,000 clones, more than 70% of them singletons, with around 4.9% in the top ten. The trim removed 5 bases at V and 2 bases at J, leaving 2 bases unmatched. This CDR3 comprises 13 residues. Germline loops: CDR1 SGHAT, CDR2 FQNNGV. The starting material was PBMCs, obtained from a glioma patient whose treatment included an IDH1 peptide vaccine. This receptor was taken from a man over 45 with glioma. The chain uses TRBV11-2 and TRBJ2-7, with 8 bases matching TRBD1. CDR3 in amino acids: CASSLDRAYEQYF. The CDR3 DNA follows: TGTGCCAGCAGCCTGGACAGGGCCTACGAGCAGTACTTC.